Shown below are 25 T cell receptor beta chains from a single sample sequenced in a study of tumor and adjacent non-tumor tissue in lung cancer. This sample's RNA came from whole unsorted tissue. A modified ARM-PCR protocol with three rounds of nested PCR amplified TCRbeta. TCRdb reanalysed the multiplex PCR reads using MiXCR and keeps one entry per CDR3 protein. The sample includes roughly 200,000 distinct CDR3 sequences, approximately 74% seen only once; the top ten take almost 25%. Sequenced sample: lung tumor tissue. The receptors shown here come from a man aged 60 to 69 with non-small cell lung cancer.

A note on this clonotype: The junction does not match germline at one end; this may be a read error. The chain has TRBV11-3 and TRBJ2-1, with a weak D call TRBD1 (5 bases). CDR1 and CDR2 (germline): SGHNT, YENEEA. This CDR3 has 15 amino acids. As DNA, the CDR3 is TGTGCCAGCAGCTTATATGGGGCGGCCTTCAATGAGCAATACTTC. Translation: CASSLYGAAFNEQYF.

Remarks on this clonotype: One end of the junction varies from germline; a read error may be responsible. The V call is TRBV20-1, the J call TRBJ1-1, with D perhaps TRBD1 (5 bases). CDR1 is DFQATT, CDR2 SNEGSKA, per germline (reference sequence). This CDR3 has 15 residues. In DNA form, the CDR3 reads TGCAGTGCTAGAGGGGGCCCAGTCCTGAACACTGGAGCTTTCTTT. Translating it yields CSARGGPVLNTGAFF.

In the case of this clonotype: A much larger clone differs from this one at a single base, so this may be a read error. The gene calls are TRBV11-2 and TRBJ1-4; no reliable D call. The CDR3 length is 14 residues. CDR1 and CDR2 from the germline V gene are SGHAT and FQNNGV. The CDR3, as DNA: TGTACCAGCAGCTTAGTAGGGATAGGGGAAAAACTGTTTTTT. It encodes CTSSLVGIGEKLFF.

This clonotype occurred many times. The chain is built from TRBV20-1 and TRBJ2-5; a possible D gene is TRBD2 (5 bases). There are 11 residues in the CDR3. Trimming removed 5 bases from V and 5 bases from J, with 9 bases in between. Germline CDR1 reads DFQATT; CDR2 reads SNEGSKA (reference sequence). CDR3 nucleotide sequence: TGCAGTGCTGCCAGCGGTGAGACCCAGTACTTC. Translated: CSAASGETQYF.

Points on this clonotype: The junction differs from germline at one of its ends, possibly a read error. The V call is TRBV20-1, the J call TRBJ2-7; 9 bases align to TRBD2. This CDR3 is built from 14 residues. CDR1 and CDR2 (germline): DFQATT, SNEGSKA (reference sequence). The CDR3, as DNA: TGCAGTCCTCCCCCTGCGGGAGGGGGGTACGAGCAGTGCTTC. Amino acid sequence: CSPPPAGGGYEQCF.

As to this clonotype: One junction end disagrees with the germline gene, perhaps due to a read error. The chain links TRBV11-1 to TRBJ2-1; 7 bases are shared with TRBD1. CDR1 is SGHAT and CDR2 is FQDESV in the germline V gene (reference sequence). This CDR3 is built from 16 residues. In nucleotides, the CDR3 is TGTGCCAGCAGCGCGAGACAGGGTAACTCCTACAATGAGCATTTCTTC. Its translation is CASSARQGNSYNEHFF.

In its sample, this clonotype was seen once. The rearrangement links TRBV11-3 to TRBJ2-3; D remains unclear. The germline CDR1 and CDR2 sequences are SGHNT and YENEEA. V lost 5 bases to trimming and J lost 7 bases, with 16 bases between them. The CDR3 covers 14 residues. In nucleotides, the CDR3 is TGTGCCAGCAGCGAAGCCCTAAGAGGCTATACGCAGTATTTT. Protein product: CASSEALRGYTQYF.

Regarding this clonotype: A read error may be the cause here, since a much bigger clone is one base away. CDR3 sequence reads: CSIEGTGTNEKLFF. CDR3 DNA sequence: TGCAGCATTGAGGGGACAGGTACTAATGAAAAACTGTTTTTT. The J gene is TRBJ1-4, the V gene TRBV29-1; TRBD1 matches 8 bases. The germline V gene has CDR1 SQVTM and CDR2 ANQGSEA. This CDR3 is 14 amino acids long.

The J gene is TRBJ2-5, the V gene TRBV12-3 or TRBV12-4; D gene uncertain. The V and J ends lost 5 bases and 7 bases respectively, with 20 bases between them. The CDR3 spans 15 residues. CDR3 residues: CASSIWVGADSTQYF. In DNA form, the CDR3 reads TGTGCCAGCAGTATATGGGTTGGCGCGGATTCGACCCAGTACTTC.

The rearrangement joins TRBV4-3 to TRBJ1-1, with D possibly TRBD1 on 5 matching bases. V gave up 2 bases and J gave up 6 bases, with 13 bases separating them. Per the germline V gene, CDR1 is LGHNA and CDR2 is YSLEER. CDR3 length: 14 amino acids. CDR3 in amino acids: CASSQTGDTSEAFF. As DNA, the CDR3 is TGCGCCAGCAGCCAAACGGGGGATACCTCTGAAGCTTTCTTT.

Details on this clonotype: A read error is possible here, since a much larger clone lies one base away. CDR3 sequence: CVSSYVGSTEAFF. As DNA, the CDR3 is TGTGTCAGCAGTTACGTGGGTAGCACTGAAGCTTTCTTT. The chain has TRBV6-5 and TRBJ1-1, with unresolved D. CDR3 length equals 13 residues. The germline CDR1 and CDR2 sequences are MNHEY and SVGAGI.

This clonotype was picked up one time. The genes are TRBV30 and TRBJ2-7; no definite D call. Germline CDR1 GTSNPN, CDR2 SVGIG (reference sequence). V was trimmed by 5 bases and J by 6 bases, leaving 14 bases between them. This CDR3 is built from 12 residues. CDR3 region: CAWGVPRCEQYF. The DNA for the CDR3 is TGTGCCTGGGGGGTGCCCCGGTGCGAGCAGTACTTC.

This rearrangement joins TRBV11-1 to TRBJ2-7, with 9 bases aligning to TRBD1. The CDR3 spans 13 residues. Germline lookup yields CDR1 SGHAT and CDR2 FQDESV (reference sequence). V gave up 5 bases and J gave up 8 bases; unmatched junction bases: 7. CDR3 sequence (DNA): TGTGCCAGCAGCATGGACAGGGGTGGAAAGCAGTACTTC. This encodes CASSMDRGGKQYF.

As concerns this clonotype: A much larger clone lies a single base off, so this may be a read error. This chain uses TRBV12-3 or TRBV12-4 with TRBJ1-3; no clear D gene. The V gene lost 6 bases and the J gene lost 1 base, with 28 bases spanning the gap. CDR3 length equals 20 residues. The CDR3 DNA reads as TGTGCCAGCAGCCACGTGAGATATAGGATAGGGAATGTTTCTGGAAACACCATATATTTT. Translating it yields CASSHVRYRIGNVSGNTIYF.

About this clonotype itself: A read error may explain this, as a much larger clone is one base away. The chain has TRBV20-1 and TRBJ2-7, with D possibly being TRBD1 or TRBD2 (5 bases each). The germline V gene encodes CDR1 DFQATT and CDR2 SNEGSKA (reference sequence). The CDR3 sequence is 15 residues long. In DNA form, the CDR3 reads TGCAGTACTAGAGATTTTAAAGTAGGTGGGGGCGAGCAGTACTTC. Its protein is CSTRDFKVGGGEQYF.

On this clonotype itself: Compared with germline, one end of the junction differs, possibly owing to a read error. V and J are TRBV12-3 or TRBV12-4 and TRBJ2-2; TRBD1 or TRBD2 may be the D gene (5 bases each). The CDR3 has 15 amino acids. The CDR3 nucleotides read TGTGCCAGCAGTTTCCGAGGGGCGGGCACCGTGGAGCTGTTTTTT. It is translated as CASSFRGAGTVELFF.

This clonotype turned up a few times. The chain joins TRBV20-1 to TRBJ2-7, with 8 bases that match TRBD2. Per germline, CDR1 DFQATT and CDR2 SNEGSKA (reference sequence). The J segment lost 5 bases and the V segment lost 7 bases, leaving 10 bases of the junction unmatched. The CDR3 spans 13 residues. The CDR3 region has the DNA TGCAGTGTTGCGGGAGGCTCAAATAACGAGCAGTACTTC. It encodes CSVAGGSNNEQYF.

V is TRBV4-2 and J is TRBJ1-1, with TRBD1 as a possible D gene (6 bases). The CDR3 is made up of 13 amino acids. CDR1 LGHNA and CDR2 YNFKEQ come from the germline V gene. The CDR3 region is CGSSQGGDTEAFF. CDR3 DNA sequence: TGTGGCAGTAGCCAAGGGGGAGACACTGAAGCTTTCTTT.

A note on this clonotype: At one end, the junction sequence differs from germline, possibly due to a read error. The chain recombines TRBV11-3 with TRBJ2-5; D possibly corresponds to TRBD2 (7 bases). Germline loops: CDR1 SGHNT, CDR2 YENEEA. The CDR3 covers 14 residues. The DNA of the CDR3 is TGTGCCTGCAACTTGGGGGGGGCTCAAGTGACCCAGTACTTC. Translation: CACNLGGAQVTQYF.

With regard to this clonotype: Since a much larger clone is just one base distant, this may be a read error. The V gene is TRBV20-1, the J gene TRBJ1-5; D gene unclear. Germline loops: CDR1 DFQATT, CDR2 SNEGSKA (reference sequence). The CDR3 is 15 amino acids. CDR3 amino acids: CSARASVGYHQPHHF. CDR3 DNA: TGCAGTGCTAGGGCCTCAGTGGGGTATCATCAGCCCCATCATTTT.

As to this clonotype: Compared with germline, one end of the junction differs, possibly owing to a read error. This sequence joins TRBV29-1 and TRBJ2-1; possible D gene TRBD2, 5 bases. There are 12 residues in the CDR3. Per the germline V gene, CDR1 is SQVTM and CDR2 is ANQGSEA. CDR3 amino acids: CSVEVSGNGQFF. As DNA, the CDR3 is TGCAGCGTTGAAGTCTCGGGGAATGGGCAGTTTTTC.

The chain employs TRBV7-9 and TRBJ2-1, with 7 bases aligning to TRBD1. CDR3 size: 15 residues. Germline V gives CDR1 SEHNR, CDR2 FQNEAQ (reference sequence). V shed 9 bases and J 4 bases; nucleotides not matched to a gene: 12. CDR3 nucleotide sequence: TGTGCCAGTAACTCAACCGGGACAGTGTACAATGAGCAGTTCTTC. It is translated as CASNSTGTVYNEQFF.

The rearrangement joins TRBV29-1 to TRBJ2-7; D is ambiguous. Trimming pared 3 bases from V and 6 bases from J, leaving 9 bases between. The CDR3 extends over 11 amino acids. Germline V gene sequence: CDR1 SQVTM, CDR2 ANQGSEA. Here the CDR3 reads CSVDSGGEQYF. CDR3 coding DNA: TGCAGCGTTGATTCGGGTGGCGAGCAGTACTTC.

Of note for this clonotype: One end of the junction fails to match germline, which may point to a read error. The rearrangement links TRBV20-1 to TRBJ2-7, with TRBD2 identical over 10 bases. The CDR3 has 14 amino acids. The germline CDR1 and CDR2 sequences are DFQATT and SNEGSKA (reference sequence). CDR3 DNA sequence: TGCAGTGCTAGAACTAGCGGGAAAACCTACGAGCCGTACTTC. It specifies CSARTSGKTYEPYF.

This chain's CDR3 is CASSSVNFYGYTF. CDR3 coding DNA: TGTGCCAGCAGCTCGGTCAACTTCTATGGCTACACCTTC. V usage is TRBV5-4 and J usage is TRBJ1-2; D not certain. Trimming pared 3 bases from V and 4 bases from J, leaving 10 bases between. From germline, CDR1 is SGHNT and CDR2 YYREEE (reference sequence). CDR3 size: 13 residues.